Following are 4 T cell receptor beta chains from one sample sequenced in a study of regulatory T cells in long-lasting Graves disease. Assembly of TCR beta libraries relied on iRepertoire HTBI primers together with Arm-PCR of CDR3 regions. TCRdb independently ran MiXCR on the multiplex PCR reads; one entry per CDR3 protein. This table holds hundreds of thousands of distinct CDR3 sequences, 16% found once. Time point denoted: newly diagnosed GD, antithyroid drugs for less than 3 months. TCR sequences were obtained from RNA taken from PBMCs. These data were also reused for a study on T cells in Graves' hyperthyroidism and ophthalmopathy.

The sample consisted of peripheral blood mononuclear cells (PBMCs), taken at new diagnosis, from a patient treated with antithyroid drugs. All receptors come from a man aged 40-49 years with Graves disease.

Many counts were recorded for this clonotype. The chain is built from TRBV5-1 and TRBJ2-4, with 8 bases matching TRBD2. Per germline, CDR1 SGHRS and CDR2 YFSETQ. The CDR3 loop spans 15 amino acids. V shed 1 base and J 3 bases; nucleotides not matched to a gene: 3. CDR3 bases: TGCGCCAGCAGCTTGACCGGGGGGGGCAAAAACATTCAGTACTTC. This sequence encodes CASSLTGGGKNIQYF.

The chain is built from TRBV10-1 and TRBJ1-1, with a tentative D call TRBD1 (5 bases). Germline V CDR1 and CDR2: WNHNN, SYGVQD (reference sequence). CDR3 length equals 14 residues. With 4 bases removed from V and 3 bases from J, the gap between germline ends came to 12 bases. CDR3 DNA sequence: TGCGCCAGCAGTGTGGGGGTGCAGGACACTGAAGCTTTCTTT. It yields the protein CASSVGVQDTEAFF.

Worth noting for this clonotype: Its ends do not fully match the called genes, so a read error is possible. The rearrangement joins TRBV11-2 to TRBJ2-4, with 9 bases lining up with TRBD2. The germline V gene has CDR1 SGHAT and CDR2 FQNNGV. This CDR3 contains 14 residues. The chain's CDR3 is CASSLGGLAGTPFF. CDR3 DNA sequence: TGTGCCAGCAGCTTAGGGGGCCTAGCGGGGACGCCTTTCTTC. Combining the CDR3 with reference TRBV11-2 and TRBJ2-4 gives the whole variable domain EAGVAQSPRYKIIEKRQSVAFWCNPISGHATLYWYQQILGQGPKLLIQFQNNGVVDDSQLPKDRFSAERLKGVDSTLKIQPAKLEDSAVYLCASSLGGLAGTPFFGAGTRLSVL.

The rearrangement uses TRBV7-9 and TRBJ1-1; D is possibly TRBD1 (5 bases). In germline, CDR1 is SEHNR, CDR2 FQNEAQ (reference sequence). The CDR3 totals 16 residues. V gave up 3 bases and J gave up 0 bases, with 14 bases separating them. The CDR3 loop is CASSLPGGGVNTEAFF. Here the CDR3 DNA reads TGTGCCAGCAGCTTGCCGGGGGGGGGGGTGAACACTGAAGCTTTCTTT.